One and the same sample provided the 26 T cell receptor beta chains below, sequenced in a study of shared clonotypes between healthy human individuals. TCRdb's table, derived via immunoSEQ multiplex PCR, lists solely in-frame clones and lacks some. The data contain approximately 1,500,000 clones, 95% to 99% of them seen just once; the ten biggest clones take up about 0.4%. Sequences were obtained from naive CD4+ T cells sorted from blood. Subset indicated: CD45RA+ positively selected. These receptors originate from a young man in good health.

CDR3 amino acids: CATSGRGQGKETQYF. The CDR3 DNA sequence: TGTGCCACCAGCGGGAGGGGACAGGGCAAAGAGACCCAGTACTTC. The chain joins TRBV15 to TRBJ2-5, with 9 bases matching TRBD1. Looked up from germline, CDR1 is LNHNV and CDR2 is YYDKDF (reference sequence). Trimming removed 5 bases from V and 3 bases from J; junction bases left unmatched: 7. This CDR3 comprises 15 residues.

This clone showed up just once. Other nucleotide sequences from this sample produce the same CDR3. The genes are TRBV9 and TRBJ1-1; D not certain. The V gene's germline CDR1 is SGDLS and CDR2 YYNGEE. This CDR3 has 14 amino acids. V was cut by 2 bases and J by 1 base, with 9 bases left in between. In DNA form, the CDR3 reads TGTGCCAGCAGCGTGGCAGGCCAGAACACTGAAGCTTTCTTT. Translating gives CASSVAGQNTEAFF.

The chain joins TRBV6-6 to TRBJ2-2; D uncertain. This CDR3 region has 13 residues. CDR1 and CDR2 from the germline V gene are MNHNY and SVGAGI (reference sequence). Between the trimmed V and J ends, which lost 6 bases and 1 base, there was a span of 6 bases. The CDR3 spells CASSYQNTGELFF. CDR3 DNA: TGTGCCAGCAGCTACCAGAACACCGGGGAGCTGTTTTTT.

This CDR3 is CSVTGQGLTEAFF. The CDR3 DNA is TGCAGCGTTACCGGACAGGGATTAACTGAAGCTTTCTTT. The chain carries TRBV29-1 and TRBJ1-1, with TRBD1 identical over 8 bases. The CDR3 has 13 amino acids. CDR1 and CDR2 from the germline V gene are SQVTM and ANQGSEA. V lost 5 bases, J lost 5 bases, and 7 bases stayed unmatched.

In its sample, this clone was seen a few times. The same CDR3 also results from other DNA sequences found in this sample. The chain carries TRBV2 and TRBJ2-7; TRBD1 matches at 9 bases. CDR1 SNHLY and CDR2 FYNNEI come from the germline V gene. Trimming removed 6 bases from V and 3 bases from J; junction bases left unmatched: 0. The CDR3 is made up of 12 amino acids. DNA for the CDR3: TGTGCCAGCAGGGACAGGGGCTACGAGCAGTACTTC. Protein: CASRDRGYEQYF.

The chain couples TRBV5-1 to TRBJ2-7; TRBD2 might be the D (5 bases). The germline V gene encodes CDR1 SGHRS and CDR2 YFSETQ. The CDR3 runs 15 residues. The ends were cut back, 1 base at V and 2 bases at J, with 13 bases in the middle. CDR3 nucleotide sequence: TGCGCCAGCAGCTTGCGCCTGACGGGGACCTACGAGCAGTACTTC. This encodes CASSLRLTGTYEQYF.

The chain couples TRBV9 to TRBJ1-1; D is unresolved. Germline loops: CDR1 SGDLS, CDR2 YYNGEE. The CDR3 length is 15 residues. Trimming took off 3 bases at V and 1 base at J, with 13 bases between the two ends. In DNA form, the CDR3 reads TGTGCCAGCAGCGCCAATCCAACGGGGAACACTGAAGCTTTCTTT. Protein product: CASSANPTGNTEAFF.

The chain has TRBV19 and TRBJ2-1; D remains ambiguous. The CDR3 consists of 16 residues. Germline V gene lookup returns CDR1 LNHDA and CDR2 SQIVND (reference sequence). The V gene lost 2 bases and the J gene lost 2 bases, with 13 bases spanning the gap. The CDR3 DNA follows: TGTGCCAGTAGTATAACCCCCCCGCGGCCCTACAATGAGCAGTTCTTC. It is translated as CASSITPPRPYNEQFF.

The V call is TRBV11-2, the J call TRBJ1-2, with TRBD1 matching over 7 bases. CDR1 SGHAT and CDR2 FQNNGV come from the germline V gene. The length of the CDR3 is 17 residues. Unmatched junction bases numbered 19, after V lost 5 bases and J lost 7 bases. The CDR3 bases are TGTGCCAGCAGCCAACTGAGACAAGGGGGCCTGTCGGGTGGCTACACCTTC. Its translation: CASSQLRQGGLSGGYTF.

This clone was seen a single time. The sample holds other DNA sequences that translate to the same CDR3. The rearrangement joins TRBV7-9 to TRBJ1-3; D remains ambiguous. V gave up 3 bases and J gave up 4 bases, with 10 bases separating them. The V gene's germline CDR1 is SEHNR and CDR2 FQNEAQ (reference sequence). The CDR3 is made up of 14 amino acids. CDR3 residues: CASSLRESGNTIYF. The CDR3 DNA follows: TGTGCCAGCAGCTTGAGGGAGTCCGGAAACACCATATATTTT. Full variable domain (missing parts from reference TRBV7-9 and TRBJ1-3): DTGVSQNPRHKITKRGQNVTFRCDPISEHNRLYWYRQTLGQGPEFLTYFQNEAQLEKSRLLSDRFSAERPKGSFSTLEIQRTEQGDSAMYLCASSLRESGNTIYFGEGSWLTVV.

The rearrangement joins TRBV7-3 to TRBJ2-2; D unclear. The CDR3 is 13 amino acids. Germline CDR1 reads SGHTA; CDR2 reads FQGTGA. Trimming shortened V by 3 bases and J by 6 bases, and 8 bases separated the two germline ends. The CDR3 loop reads CASSFRYSGELFF. Written as DNA, the CDR3 is TGTGCCAGCAGCTTTCGGTATTCCGGGGAGCTGTTTTTT.

The J gene is TRBJ2-7, the V gene TRBV5-1, with D perhaps assigned TRBD1 or TRBD2 (5 bases each). The V end lost 7 bases, the J end lost 2 bases, and 16 bases lay between the germline ends. Germline loops: CDR1 SGHRS, CDR2 YFSETQ. The CDR3 loop spans 14 amino acids. CDR3 in DNA: TGCGCCAGCTCAAATACTAGGGGCGCCTACGAGCAGTACTTC. Protein product: CASSNTRGAYEQYF.

The chain joins TRBV19 to TRBJ1-2; D is uncertain. Per the germline V gene, CDR1 is LNHDA and CDR2 is SQIVND (reference sequence). The CDR3 covers 15 residues. The V and J ends lost 4 bases and 3 bases respectively, with 15 bases between them. The CDR3 loop reads CASSSLVGLDYGYTF. The CDR3 DNA sequence: TGTGCCAGTAGTAGTCTAGTTGGGCTCGACTATGGCTACACCTTC.

The chain combines TRBV28 with TRBJ1-2; D remains unclear. V was cut by 2 bases and J by 4 bases, with 8 bases left in between. From germline, CDR1 is MDHEN and CDR2 SYDVKM. The CDR3 loop spans 13 amino acids. CDR3 region: CASSLPRGYGYTF. The CDR3 DNA reads TGTGCCAGCAGTTTACCGCGGGGCTATGGCTACACCTTC.

CDR3 protein: CASRDKLAGAREQYF. In nucleotides, the CDR3 is TGTGCCAGCCGAGACAAGCTAGCGGGAGCACGGGAGCAGTACTTC. V is TRBV27 and J is TRBJ2-7, with TRBD2 identical over 10 bases. Trimming cost V 8 bases and J 7 bases; bases outside gene matches: 14. In germline, CDR1 is MNHEY, CDR2 SMNVEV (reference sequence). The CDR3 is made up of 15 amino acids.

The chain has TRBV7-9 and TRBJ2-1; 12 nucleotides agree with TRBD2. CDR1 is SEHNR, CDR2 FQNEAQ, per germline (reference sequence). The CDR3 runs to 18 residues. V trimming: 3 bases; J trimming: 4 bases; junction bases outside the gene matches: 10. DNA for the CDR3: TGTGCCAGCAGCTTCCACTCCCTAGCGGGAGGGACATACAATGAGCAGTTCTTC. Translating it yields CASSFHSLAGGTYNEQFF.

This clone came up once. The chain recombines TRBV7-9 with TRBJ1-3; D is ambiguous. The CDR3 has 16 residues. Germline lookup yields CDR1 SEHNR and CDR2 FQNEAQ (reference sequence). V lost 5 bases and J lost 0, with 14 bases in between. CDR3 protein: CASSLTDGYSGNTIYF. The CDR3, as DNA: TGTGCCAGCAGCCTCACGGACGGATACTCTGGAAACACCATATATTTT.

V and J are TRBV5-1 and TRBJ2-1; TRBD2 aligns across 12 bases. Germline V gives CDR1 SGHRS, CDR2 YFSETQ. The CDR3 length is 15 residues. The trim removed 5 bases at V and 9 bases at J, leaving 9 bases unmatched. CDR3 sequence reads: CASSPTSGSFGEQFF. The CDR3 region has the DNA TGCGCCAGCAGTCCGACTAGCGGGAGCTTTGGTGAGCAGTTCTTC.

The chain combines TRBV6-5 with TRBJ2-5, with D possibly being TRBD2 (5 bases). The CDR3 totals 14 residues. Trimming removed 6 bases at V and 1 base at J, with 12 bases between. Germline V lookup: CDR1 MNHEY, CDR2 SVGAGI. The CDR3 DNA reads TGTGCCAGCAGGAGAGGCGAGGGCCAAGAGACCCAGTACTTC. Protein sequence: CASRRGEGQETQYF.

V usage is TRBV28 and J usage is TRBJ2-7; either TRBD1 or TRBD2 may fit D (5 bases each). Per the germline V gene, CDR1 is MDHEN and CDR2 is SYDVKM. Trimming took off 5 bases at V and 0 bases at J, with 17 bases between the two ends. The CDR3 sequence is 16 residues long. CDR3 sequence: CASSHPKGSLSYEQYF. The CDR3 region has the DNA TGTGCCAGCAGTCATCCTAAGGGGAGCCTCTCCTACGAGCAGTACTTC. Looking up the rest from reference TRBV28 and TRBJ2-7 gives the full variable domain: DVKVTQSSRYLVKRTGEKVFLECVQDMDHENMFWYRQDPGLGLRLIYFSYDVKMKEKGDIPEGYSVSREKKERFSLILESASTNQTSMYLCASSHPKGSLSYEQYFGPGTRLTVT.

This chain links TRBV5-1 with TRBJ2-7; unclear D gene. V dropped 6 bases and J dropped 2 bases, with 15 bases sitting between them. Germline CDR1 is SGHRS and CDR2 is YFSETQ. This CDR3 is 14 amino acids long. DNA of the CDR3: TGCGCCAGCACCGTCGACTCGTTTACCTACGAGCAGTACTTC. Amino acid sequence: CASTVDSFTYEQYF.

Turning to this clone: The junction shows a germline mismatch at one end, possibly a read error. Additional DNA sequences in this sample encode the identical CDR3. This sequence joins TRBV7-7 and TRBJ2-2; D is uncertain. The CDR3 has 13 residues. The germline gives CDR1 SSHAT, CDR2 FNYEAQ (reference sequence). CDR3 nucleotide sequence: TGTGCTAGCAGCCCCCTTAGGACCGGGGAGCTGTTTTTT. It encodes CASSPLRTGELFF.

This clone is a singleton in its sample. The chain has TRBV28 and TRBJ2-7; D may correspond to TRBD1 or TRBD2 (5 bases each). CDR3 length equals 13 residues. Germline-derived CDR1 and CDR2 are MDHEN and SYDVKM. The CDR3 DNA reads as TGTGCAACCACGTTCACGGGGACGTTCGAGCAGTACTTC. Translated: CATTFTGTFEQYF.

The CDR3 nucleotides read TGTGCCAGCAGCCCCCGAACTGATCAGCCCCAGCATTTT. This encodes CASSPRTDQPQHF. The chain carries TRBV11-2 and TRBJ1-5; D is undetermined. Germline values: CDR1 SGHAT, CDR2 FQNNGV. The V end lost 5 bases, the J end lost 5 bases, and 10 bases lay between the germline ends. The CDR3 spans 13 residues.

This sequence joins TRBV5-1 and TRBJ2-2; perhaps TRBD1 as D (5 bases). The germline CDR1 and CDR2 sequences are SGHRS and YFSETQ. CDR3 length: 13 residues. The V end lost 4 bases, the J end lost 10 bases, and 14 bases lay between the germline ends. CDR3 amino acids: CASSTRTGEELFF. CDR3 DNA sequence: TGCGCCAGCAGCACAAGAACAGGCGAGGAGCTGTTTTTT. Based on the CDR3 plus reference TRBV5-1 and TRBJ2-2, the full variable domain is KAGVTQTPRYLIKTRGQQVTLSCSPISGHRSVSWYQQTPGQGLQFLFEYFSETQRNKGNFPGRFSGRQFSNSRSEMNVSTLELGDSALYLCASSTRTGEELFFGEGSRLTVL.

The V and J genes are TRBV4-1 and TRBJ1-5, with TRBD1 matching 8 bases. V shed 1 base, J shed 3 bases, and the junction held 5 bases outside the gene matches. The germline gives CDR1 MGHRA, CDR2 YSYEKL. This CDR3 region has 16 residues. The CDR3 DNA follows: TGCGCCAGCAGCCAAGGGGACAGGTACTACAATCAGCCCCAGCATTTT. Amino acid sequence: CASSQGDRYYNQPQHF.